This T cell receptor beta chain was recorded in a study of T cells in Graves' hyperthyroidism and ophthalmopathy. From germline, CDR1 is LGHDT and CDR2 YNNKEL (reference sequence). V lost 8 bases, J lost 4 bases, and 12 bases stayed unmatched. The CDR3 is 17 residues long. In this sample, this clonotype turned up a few times. TCR beta CDR3 sequences were amplified from RNA transcripts. The primer set for the first-round RT-PCR of the TCR CDR3 was HTBI. In TCRdb, the multiplex PCR reads were re-called with MiXCR into one record per CDR3 protein. The sample shows 400,000 to 450,000 distinct CDR3 sequences, roughly 15% of them seen only once.

This chain joins TRBV3-1 and TRBJ2-2; 11 bases fit TRBD2. This TCR was recovered from a man between 18 and 35 years old with Graves' ophthalmopathy. The sequenced sample consisted of blood. The CDR3 reads CASCTSGGAGVTGELFF. DNA for the CDR3: TGTGCCAGCTGTACTAGCGGGGGCGCGGGGGTCACCGGGGAGCTGTTTTTT.